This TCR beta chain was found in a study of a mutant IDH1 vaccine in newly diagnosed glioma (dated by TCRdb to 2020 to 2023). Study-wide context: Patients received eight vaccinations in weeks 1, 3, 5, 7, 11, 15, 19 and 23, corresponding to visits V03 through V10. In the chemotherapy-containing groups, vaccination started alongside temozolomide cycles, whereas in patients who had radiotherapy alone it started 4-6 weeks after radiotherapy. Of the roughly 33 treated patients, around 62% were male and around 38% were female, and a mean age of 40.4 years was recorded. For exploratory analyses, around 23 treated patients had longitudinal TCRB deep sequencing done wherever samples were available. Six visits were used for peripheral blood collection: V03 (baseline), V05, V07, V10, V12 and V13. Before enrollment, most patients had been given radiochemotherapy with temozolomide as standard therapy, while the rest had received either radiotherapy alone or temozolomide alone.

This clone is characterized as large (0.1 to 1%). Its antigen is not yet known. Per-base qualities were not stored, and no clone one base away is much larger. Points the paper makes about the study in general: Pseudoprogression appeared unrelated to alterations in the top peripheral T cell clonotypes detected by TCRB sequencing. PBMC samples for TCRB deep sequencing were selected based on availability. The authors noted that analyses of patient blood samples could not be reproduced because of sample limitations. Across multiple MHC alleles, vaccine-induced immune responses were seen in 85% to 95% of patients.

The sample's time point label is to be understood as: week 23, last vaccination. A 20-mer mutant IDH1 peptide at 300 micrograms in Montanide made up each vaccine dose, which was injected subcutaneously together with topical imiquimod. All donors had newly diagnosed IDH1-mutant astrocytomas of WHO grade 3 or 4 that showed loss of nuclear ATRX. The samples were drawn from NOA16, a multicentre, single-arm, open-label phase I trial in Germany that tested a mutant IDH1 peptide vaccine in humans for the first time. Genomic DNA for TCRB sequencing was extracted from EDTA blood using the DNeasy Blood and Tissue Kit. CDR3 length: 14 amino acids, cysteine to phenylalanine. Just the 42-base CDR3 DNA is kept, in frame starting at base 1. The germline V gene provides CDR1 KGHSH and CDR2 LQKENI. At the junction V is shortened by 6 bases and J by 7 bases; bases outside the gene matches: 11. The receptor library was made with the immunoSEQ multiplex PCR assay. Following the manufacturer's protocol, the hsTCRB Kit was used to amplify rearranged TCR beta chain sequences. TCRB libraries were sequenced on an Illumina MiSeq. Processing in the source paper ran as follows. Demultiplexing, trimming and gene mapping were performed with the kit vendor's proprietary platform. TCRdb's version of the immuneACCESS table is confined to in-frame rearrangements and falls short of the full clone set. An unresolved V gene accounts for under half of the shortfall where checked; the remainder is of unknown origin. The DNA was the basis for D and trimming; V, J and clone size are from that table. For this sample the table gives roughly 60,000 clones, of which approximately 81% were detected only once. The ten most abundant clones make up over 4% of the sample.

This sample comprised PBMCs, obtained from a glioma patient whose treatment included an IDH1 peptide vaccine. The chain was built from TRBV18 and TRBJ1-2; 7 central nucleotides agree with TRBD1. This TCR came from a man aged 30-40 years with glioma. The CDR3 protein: CASSETGYFSGYTF. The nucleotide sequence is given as TGTGCCAGCTCCGAGACAGGGTATTTTTCTGGCTACACCTTC.